The present TCR beta chain was sequenced within a study of shared clonotypes between healthy human individuals (dated by TCRdb to the early 2020s). With regard to the full study: The cohort included a few men and a couple of women between 18 and 49 years of age. To estimate repertoire size and how much clonotypes are shared between individuals, the study performed deep sequencing of blood TCR repertoires from about 5 healthy adults. Leukapheresis yielded between about 0.9 and 9.5 billion PBMCs per donor. Per donor, three plates each were used for CD4 naive and CD4 memory, two for CD8 naive, and one for CD8 memory. Different laboratories and diverse techniques were used to prepare libraries and sequence TCR repertoires, to increase sequencing depth and limit assay-specific biases.

Study-level results and caveats: Based on pairwise subsampling, the degree of clonotype sharing among donors was expected to be affected by sequencing depth. Sharing across several donors was observed for about 5% of naive CD4, over 3% of naive CD8, roughly 2.4% of memory CD4, and about 0.38% of memory CD8 clonotypes. Higher generation probabilities were observed for clonotypes shared by all four sorted-subset donors than for non-shared clonotypes. Sampling was limited to blood, and TCR repertoires in tissue likely differ from TCR repertoires in blood. Larger estimated clonotype richness was generally found for naive subsets than for memory subsets. The genetic and exposure-history diversity represented was limited by the small number of donors. Even with the large sequencing depth, rarefaction of the sorted-subset datasets indicated that sequencing was incomplete.

This clone was recorded a few times. Its antigen has not been determined. The input lacks base qualities; no much larger clone sits a single base away. Donors were healthy HIV-negative adults with no recently reported acute infections or vaccinations. Every donor was a Caucasian adult living in Nashville, Tennessee, USA. CD4+ T cells were enriched by magnetic negative selection, after which naive cells were positively selected on CD45RA and the negative fraction was taken as the memory subset. After blood collection by leukapheresis, PBMCs were isolated using Ficoll-Histopaque density gradient centrifugation and then cryopreserved in the vapor phase of liquid nitrogen. Purity and quantity of every magnetically sorted T cell population were checked by analytical flow cytometry. Genomic DNA was isolated from every sorted fraction and measured by UV absorbance on a Nanodrop 2000c. The CDR3 holds 18 amino acids from the cysteine to the phenylalanine. The kept DNA is CDR3 alone, 54 bases in frame from the first base. Reading the germline V gene gives CDR1 MGHRA and CDR2 YSYEKL. V sheds 1 base and J sheds 5 bases, leaving 21 bases between their ends.

Using the deep immunoSEQ assay, TCR CDR3 regions were amplified from genomic DNA by multiplex PCR. Extracted genomic DNA from each cell subset was spread evenly across all wells of several immunoSEQ 96-well plates, with each plate serving as a replicate. For sorted subsets, about 200 ng genomic DNA, equal to about 30,000 T cell genomes, was loaded into each replicate PCR. The purified libraries were quantified using a Qubit 3.0 fluorometer, sized with a Bioanalyzer 2100, and then quantified again using the KAPA Library Quantification kit. Every immunoSEQ 96-well plate was sequenced on a dedicated single-read 150-cycle Illumina NextSeq 550 flow cell. As for the original processing: Because the immunoSEQ output held only junctional sequences and lacked quality scores, the filtering could not match the filtering applied to full-length reads. Sequences were annotated with PyIR, a Python wrapper for IgBLAST v1.9, using IMGT germline references to assign V/J genes and CDR3. Reads with weak V/J assignments (E-value above 1e-6), missing CDR3, stop codons, out-of-frame junctions, or ambiguous translated residues were removed. V3J clonotypes were defined as sequences sharing an identical inferred V gene, J gene, and CDR3 amino acid sequence. To compute the percentage overlap between repertoires, the number of shared unique clonotypes was divided by the size of the smaller repertoire. Richness of each repertoire was evaluated using RTK rarefaction, the Chao1 estimator, and Recon v2.1 estimates of unobserved clonotypes. OLGA was used to compute generation probabilities for all TCRbeta clonotypes that the gDNA method yielded from a handful of donors. The source is immuneACCESS, and TCRdb retained only in-frame sequences with V and J called. Part of the clones is not carried over; for the studies checked, unresolved V genes explain less than half of this, and the remainder is unexplained. V, J and clone size are those of that table, while D and trimming were read from the DNA. In all, the sample holds approximately 980,000 clones, and 76% of those were seen once. The ten top clones hold nearly 1.5% of the sample.

Sequencing used memory CD4+ T cells sorted from blood. What the cell subset or site label conveys for this sample: CD45RA-negative fraction. The TCR was taken from a man aged 18 to 30 in good health. The V gene is TRBV4-1 and the J gene is TRBJ1-3, and TRBD1 may be the D gene, going by 5 matching bases. The DNA sequence follows: TGCGCCAGCAGCCAAGTATCGACTAGGGGAACTCTCAGAAACACCATATATTTT. It translates as CASSQVSTRGTLRNTIYF.